This TCR beta chain was sequenced during a study of T cells in Graves' hyperthyroidism and ophthalmopathy. Authors of the study amplified TCR beta CDR3 regions from RNA transcripts. The HTBI primer set drove a first-round RT-PCR of the TCR CDR3. TCRdb re-called the multiplex PCR reads through MiXCR, storing one row per CDR3 protein. The sample lists about 270,000 distinct CDR3 sequences, roughly 22% seen once, with about 60% in the top ten. PBMCs were derived from roughly 10 ml fresh peripheral blood. The CDR3 spans 15 residues. Trimming at V came to 0 bases and at J to 7 bases, leaving 5 bases not matched to a gene. In germline, CDR1 is KGHSH, CDR2 LQKENI.

J is TRBJ2-1 and V is TRBV18; 8 positions match TRBD2. This receptor was identified in a young man with Graves' ophthalmopathy. The sample consisted of blood. CDR3 sequence (DNA): TGTGCCAGCTCACCACCCAGCGGGAGATCTAATGAGCAGTTCTTC. It translates to CASSPPSGRSNEQFF.